The present T cell receptor (beta chain) was sequenced within a study of cytomegalovirus exposure and HLA in healthy donors. The PCR made use of 60 Vbeta and 13 Jbeta primers. TCRdb's table, derived via immunoSEQ multiplex PCR, lists solely in-frame clones and lacks some. Of 150,000 to 200,000 clones detected, 55% to 70% appear once; the ten largest clones hold less than 3.5%. This clone occurred a few times. The antigen remains undetermined. Notes on the study in general: Under in vitro conditions, a few CMV-associated chains were confirmed as specific for CMV antigens. Highly shared sequence variants in one cluster were likely a sequencing artifact. Analysis was carried out at a later point, and it linked a missense DCLRE1C variant to TCR beta V- and J-gene trimming. Most of the TCR beta V segments (in an earlier analysis) were productive either about 87% or about 30% of the time.

Sequencing used PBMCs. The sequence came from a woman aged 40 to 55 in good health and CMV-seropositive.

DNA of the CDR3: TGTGCCAGCAGCTTATCGGGCGAGCAGTACTTC. Protein sequence: CASSLSGEQYF. The chain uses TRBV7-9 and TRBJ2-7, with D hard to call. The germline V gene has CDR1 SEHNR and CDR2 FQNEAQ (reference sequence). The CDR3 is 11 residues long. V lost 2 bases, J lost 6 bases, and 5 bases lay in between.